The 26 T cell receptor beta chains below come from one sample, sequenced in a study of T-cell memory formation after mild COVID-19. One entry per CDR3 protein results from TCRdb running MiXCR on the 5' RACE reads. The sample contains tens of thousands of distinct CDR3 sequences, 21% of which appear only once. Material: PBMCs or a T cell subset sorted from them (not recorded which). The receptors stem from an adult who had mild COVID-19 (a few samples of this study predate the infection). Cell type and time point are not known.

This clonotype was detected ten times or more. The chain recombines TRBV18 with TRBJ1-5, with D possibly TRBD1 on 5 matching bases. This CDR3 is built from 15 residues. V shed 3 bases and J shed 0 bases, with 9 bases lying between them. Germline loops: CDR1 KGHSH, CDR2 LQKENI. CDR3 in amino acids: CASSPGDPSNQPQHF. The DNA of the CDR3 is TGTGCCAGCTCACCCGGGGACCCTAGCAATCAGCCCCAGCATTTT.

The DNA for the CDR3 is TGTGCCAGCAGCCGTTTCCTGACAGGTCCCAACACTGAAGCTTTCTTT. Residues: CASSRFLTGPNTEAFF. The chain is built from TRBV11-1 and TRBJ1-1; weak D call: TRBD1 (6 bases). V lost 5 bases, J lost 2 bases, and 18 bases lay in between. The CDR3 totals 16 residues. From germline, CDR1 is SGHAT and CDR2 FQDESV (reference sequence).

This clonotype was seen ten or more times. This chain joins TRBV7-2 and TRBJ1-3, with a tentative D call TRBD1 (6 bases). The germline V gene has CDR1 SGHTA and CDR2 FQGNSA. The length of the CDR3 is 13 residues. Trimming left V 5 bases short and J 7 bases short, with 12 bases between. The CDR3: CASSPGGPNTIYF. The CDR3 DNA reads TGTGCCAGCAGCCCCGGGGGGCCGAACACCATATATTTT.

The rearrangement links TRBV6-1 to TRBJ2-7, with D possibly being TRBD1 (6 bases). This CDR3 contains 18 residues. Trimming cost V 2 bases and J 3 bases, with 23 bases left between them. Germline V gene sequence: CDR1 MNHNS, CDR2 SASEGT. CDR3 residues: CASSERARWGQQYYEQYF. The CDR3 nucleotides are TGTGCCAGCAGTGAACGGGCGCGGTGGGGACAACAATACTACGAGCAGTACTTC.

This sequence joins TRBV7-3 and TRBJ2-3; 7 bases line up with TRBD1. Germline values: CDR1 SGHTA, CDR2 FQGTGA. V was pared by 6 bases and J by 8 bases, with 14 bases of the junction left unmatched. The CDR3 covers 15 residues. The CDR3 region is CASRTGQEASGTQYF. Written as DNA, the CDR3 is TGTGCCAGCAGGACAGGACAGGAGGCATCCGGTACGCAGTATTTT. Supplemented by reference TRBV7-3 and TRBJ2-3, the full variable domain reads GAGVSQTPSNKVTEKGKYVELRCDPISGHTALYWYRQSLGQGPEFLIYFQGTGAADDSGLPNDRFFAVRPEGSVSTLKIQRTERGDSAVYLCASRTGQEASGTQYFGPGTRLTVL.

This clonotype has ten or more counts. The chain joins TRBV7-9 to TRBJ2-7; the D gene is possibly TRBD1 (6 bases). The V end lost 5 bases, the J end lost 0 bases, and 20 bases lay between the germline ends. Germline CDR1 and CDR2: SEHNR and FQNEAQ (reference sequence). The CDR3 consists of 17 residues. Here the CDR3 reads CASSHQAGTPVSYEQYF. The CDR3 nucleotides are TGTGCCAGCAGCCATCAGGCCGGGACACCAGTCTCCTACGAGCAGTACTTC.

This clonotype was seen at least ten times. The CDR3 DNA follows: TGTGCCAGCCTATCAGGGGGGGAGACCCAGTACTTC. Translation: CASLSGGETQYF. V gene TRBV11-2 combines with J gene TRBJ2-5; tentative D call: TRBD1 (7 bases). Trimming left V 8 bases short and J 5 bases short, with 12 bases between. CDR1 is SGHAT and CDR2 is FQNNGV in the germline V gene. This CDR3 is 12 amino acids long.

CDR3 sequence: CASSTRDGLYEQYF. In nucleotides, the CDR3 is TGTGCCAGCAGTACCCGGGACGGATTATACGAGCAGTACTTC. The chain couples TRBV6-2 or TRBV6-3 to TRBJ2-7; D may match TRBD1 or TRBD2 (5 bases each). Germline assignment: CDR1 MNHEY and CDR2 SVGEGT. V gave up 5 bases and J gave up 4 bases, with 15 bases separating them. The CDR3 runs to 14 residues.

The V call is TRBV29-1, the J call TRBJ2-5; 7 bases are shared with TRBD1. Germline V gene lookup returns CDR1 SQVTM and CDR2 ANQGSEA. The CDR3 has 13 amino acids. The V and J ends lost 8 bases and 5 bases, in that order; junction bases with no gene match: 11. CDR3 sequence: CSPPLGGRETQYF. In DNA form, the CDR3 reads TGCAGCCCACCATTAGGGGGCCGGGAGACCCAGTACTTC.

The table lists this clonotype with a count of one. V and J are TRBV6-6 and TRBJ2-2, with TRBD2 identical over 9 bases. Looked up from germline, CDR1 is MNHNY and CDR2 is SVGAGI (reference sequence). This CDR3 spans 17 amino acids. The ends lost 5 bases at V and 3 bases at J; junction bases unmatched: 10. The CDR3 reads CASSQLTTSGYTGELFF. In nucleotides, the CDR3 is TGTGCCAGCAGTCAATTAACGACTAGCGGATACACCGGGGAGCTGTTTTTT.

The CDR3 DNA follows: TGTGCCAGCAGCCCTCTCACGGGTAATTCACCCCTCCACTTT. Translation gives CASSPLTGNSPLHF. The chain recombines TRBV5-4 with TRBJ1-6; no firm D call. Trimming removed 4 bases from V and 6 bases from J, with 11 bases in between. Germline CDR1 reads SGHNT; CDR2 reads YYREEE (reference sequence). The CDR3 is 14 amino acids.

This clonotype was recorded at least ten times. The V and J genes are TRBV27 and TRBJ2-1, with D unclear. CDR3 length: 16 residues. Germline CDR1 MNHEY, CDR2 SMNVEV (reference sequence). The germline V and J ends were trimmed by 3 bases and 8 bases, with 20 bases remaining between them. CDR3 region: CASSFRAPPQVDEQFF. CDR3 bases: TGTGCCAGCAGTTTTCGGGCTCCCCCACAAGTCGATGAGCAGTTCTTC.

This clonotype occurred many times. The gene calls are TRBV12-3 or TRBV12-4 and TRBJ2-2; maybe TRBD2 (6 bases). V gave up 2 bases and J gave up 3 bases, with 10 bases separating them. The CDR3 is made up of 15 amino acids. The CDR3 loop reads CASSLSGAYTGELFF. Here the CDR3 DNA reads TGTGCCAGCAGTTTATCGGGAGCGTACACCGGGGAGCTGTTTTTT.

V gene TRBV18 combines with J gene TRBJ1-2; 8 bases are a match to TRBD1. The CDR3 runs to 16 residues. Per the germline V gene, CDR1 is KGHSH and CDR2 is LQKENI. Trimming removed 2 bases from V and 4 bases from J; junction bases left unmatched: 9. CDR3 nucleotides: TGTGCCAGCTCACCAGCTCAGACAGGGGACACCTATGGCTACACCTTC. Protein product: CASSPAQTGDTYGYTF.

There are many counts of this clonotype. The chain couples TRBV6-6 to TRBJ2-7; D gene ambiguous. Trimming took off 3 bases at V and 6 bases at J, with 9 bases between the two ends. The CDR3 contains 12 residues. The germline V gene has CDR1 MNHNY and CDR2 SVGAGI (reference sequence). CDR3 in DNA: TGTGCCAGCAGTTATCCGGATGCCGAGCAGTACTTC. Translating gives CASSYPDAEQYF.

At least ten counts were recorded for this clonotype. The rearrangement uses TRBV9 and TRBJ2-1, with D hard to call. Trimming shortened V by 3 bases and J by 8 bases, and 9 bases separated the two germline ends. The CDR3 is 12 residues long. The germline gives CDR1 SGDLS, CDR2 YYNGEE. CDR3 coding DNA: TGTGCCAGCAGCGCCCGGACCTATGAGCAGTTCTTC. Amino acids: CASSARTYEQFF.

This clonotype has a count of ten or more. The gene calls are TRBV3-1 and TRBJ1-5, with a weak D call TRBD1 (5 bases). The CDR3 covers 14 residues. Germline V CDR1 and CDR2: LGHDT, YNNKEL (reference sequence). V lost 1 base and J 7 bases, leaving 11 bases between the germline ends. The CDR3 sequence: CASSQGGSAQPQHF. Written as DNA, the CDR3 is TGTGCCAGCAGCCAAGGGGGGTCCGCGCAGCCCCAGCATTTT.

Many counts were recorded for this clonotype. The V and J genes are TRBV3-1 and TRBJ1-1; D not certain. Germline assignment: CDR1 LGHDT and CDR2 YNNKEL (reference sequence). The length of the CDR3 is 15 residues. Between the trimmed V and J ends, which lost 5 bases and 5 bases, there was a span of 18 bases. DNA of the CDR3: TGTGCCAGCAGCTCCCTTGCGGTCCGGGTTACTGAAGCTTTCTTT. Translation: CASSSLAVRVTEAFF.

This chain connects TRBV4-1 to TRBJ1-1; no definite D call. The length of the CDR3 is 15 residues. Looked up from germline, CDR1 is MGHRA and CDR2 is YSYEKL. The V end lost 2 bases, the J end lost 2 bases, and 12 bases lay between the germline ends. The CDR3 nucleotides read TGCGCCAGCAGCCAATTTTCGGGAGTTAACACTGAAGCTTTCTTT. Translated: CASSQFSGVNTEAFF.

The table lists this clonotype with a few counts. A read error may explain this, as a much larger clone is one base away. The chain joins TRBV4-1 to TRBJ2-3; D is ambiguous. The germline gives CDR1 MGHRA, CDR2 YSYEKL. The CDR3 covers 13 residues. Between the trimmed V and J ends, which lost 2 bases and 6 bases, there was a span of 9 bases. The CDR3 sequence: CASSQPTGDTQYF. The CDR3 bases are TGCGCCAGCAGCCAACCTACCGGGGATACGCAGTATTTT.

This clonotype has a count of ten or more. The rearrangement uses TRBV23-1 and TRBJ2-7; D possibly uses TRBD1 or TRBD2 (5 bases each). TRBV23-1 is noted as an ORF with a role that remains uncertain. The CDR3 is 16 amino acids. Trimming took 0 bases from V and 2 from J, leaving 14 bases between them. The CDR3 DNA sequence: TGCGCCAGCAGTCAATCGGCGGCTCGGGACCCCTACGAGCAGTACTTC. Translated: CASSQSAARDPYEQYF.

The table lists this clonotype with many counts. The V call is TRBV5-1, the J call TRBJ2-5; D gene unclear. The ends were cut back, 4 bases at V and 3 bases at J, with 4 bases in the middle. Germline V CDR1 and CDR2: SGHRS, YFSETQ. The CDR3 spans 11 residues. CDR3: CASSMEETQYF. CDR3 nucleotide sequence: TGCGCCAGCAGCATGGAAGAGACCCAGTACTTC.

This clonotype has at least ten counts. The rearrangement links TRBV12-3 or TRBV12-4 to TRBJ1-6; D perhaps matches TRBD1 (6 bases). There are 15 residues in the CDR3. Trimming stripped 5 bases from V and 9 bases from J, with 17 bases between. CDR3 nucleotides: TGTGCCAGCAGTCGCTCGGGGGCCGTGGGTTCACCCCTCCACTTT. As protein: CASSRSGAVGSPLHF.

This clonotype was counted at least ten times. The rearrangement joins TRBV2 to TRBJ2-7; D perhaps matches TRBD2 (6 bases). This CDR3 has 15 amino acids. Trimming took off 6 bases at V and 3 bases at J, with 18 bases between the two ends. CDR1 is SNHLY and CDR2 is FYNNEI in the germline V gene. CDR3 in amino acids: CASSFSAGLDYEQYF. The CDR3 DNA is TGTGCCAGCAGCTTCTCAGCGGGCCTTGACTACGAGCAGTACTTC.

V gene TRBV12-3 or TRBV12-4 combines with J gene TRBJ2-2; a possible D gene is TRBD2 (5 bases). The CDR3 totals 15 residues. The V gene lost 7 bases and the J gene lost 1 base, with 13 bases spanning the gap. The CDR3 protein is CASKWLAGNTGELFF. For the CDR3, the DNA is TGTGCCAGCAAGTGGCTAGCCGGGAACACCGGGGAGCTGTTTTTT.

This clonotype was counted ten times or more. CDR3 in DNA: TGCAGTGCTAGGAGGGAGGGGGCGACCACCGGGGAGCTGTTTTTT. It encodes CSARREGATTGELFF. V usage is TRBV20-1 and J usage is TRBJ2-2; D might be TRBD1 or TRBD2, each matching 7 bases. V lost 3 bases to trimming and J lost 4 bases, with 15 bases between them. This CDR3 has 15 amino acids. Germline V CDR1 and CDR2: DFQATT, SNEGSKA (reference sequence).